A single sample is the source of the 12 T cell receptor beta chains below, sequenced in a study of blood T cell repertoires in COVID-19. Sequenced by immunoSEQ multiplex PCR; TCRdb stores in-frame clones only, minus some. The profile shows 400,000 or so clones, around 86% of them singletons. What was sequenced was peripheral blood. These receptor sequences come from a human donor in a cohort sampled during active COVID-19.

This clone came up a few times. The gene calls are TRBV30 and TRBJ2-3; the match to TRBD1 covers 9 bases. Germline assignment: CDR1 GTSNPN and CDR2 SVGIG (reference sequence). The length of the CDR3 is 15 residues. V gave up 3 bases and J gave up 0 bases; unmatched junction bases: 4. The CDR3 nucleotides read TGTGCCTGGAGCTTTGACAGGGGGAGCACAGATACGCAGTATTTT. Encoded protein: CAWSFDRGSTDTQYF.

This clone was observed once. The rearrangement uses TRBV7-3 and TRBJ2-1; 7 nucleotides agree with TRBD2. CDR1 is SGHTA, CDR2 FQGTGA, per germline. The CDR3 totals 16 residues. The V and J ends lost 4 bases and 7 bases, in that order; junction bases with no gene match: 13. CDR3 sequence reads: CASSSTPGGPKNEQFF. The DNA for the CDR3 is TGTGCCAGCAGCTCAACTCCGGGGGGTCCGAAGAATGAGCAGTTCTTC.

The gene calls are TRBV14 and TRBJ1-1, with D perhaps matching TRBD1 (5 bases). The CDR3 contains 13 residues. V lost 3 bases and J 4 bases, leaving 9 bases between the germline ends. The germline gives CDR1 SGHDN, CDR2 FVKESK. CDR3: CASSQVGRTEAFF. Here the CDR3 DNA reads TGTGCCAGCAGCCAGGTGGGGCGCACTGAAGCTTTCTTT. Combining the CDR3 with reference TRBV14 and TRBJ1-1 gives the whole variable domain EAGVTQFPSHSVIEKGQTVTLRCDPISGHDNLYWYRRVMGKEIKFLLHFVKESKQDESGMPNNRFLAERTGGTYSTLKVQPAELEDSGVYFCASSQVGRTEAFFGQGTRLTVV.

The V and J genes are TRBV19 and TRBJ1-3; D uncertain. Trimming stripped 4 bases from V and 2 bases from J, with 9 bases between. Germline V gene lookup returns CDR1 LNHDA and CDR2 SQIVND (reference sequence). This CDR3 region has 14 residues. CDR3 nucleotide sequence: TGTGCCAGTAGTACCGGGGTCCCTGGAAACACCATATATTTT. It encodes CASSTGVPGNTIYF. The whole variable domain, remainder taken from reference TRBV19 and TRBJ1-3, is DGGITQSPKYLFRKEGQNVTLSCEQNLNHDAMYWYRQDPGQGLRLIYYSQIVNDFQKGDIAEGYSVSREKKESFPLTVTSAQKNPTAFYLCASSTGVPGNTIYFGEGSWLTVV.

The J gene is TRBJ2-3, the V gene TRBV5-1, with TRBD2 as a possible D gene (6 bases). With 5 bases removed from V and 0 bases from J, the gap between germline ends came to 10 bases. This CDR3 comprises 14 residues. Germline V gene data show CDR1 as SGHRS and CDR2 as YFSETQ. The CDR3 here is CASSSGTSTDTQYF. CDR3 DNA: TGCGCCAGCAGTTCCGGGACTAGCACAGATACGCAGTATTTT. Using reference TRBV5-1 and TRBJ2-3 for the parts outside the CDR3, the full variable domain is KAGVTQTPRYLIKTRGQQVTLSCSPISGHRSVSWYQQTPGQGLQFLFEYFSETQRNKGNFPGRFSGRQFSNSRSEMNVSTLELGDSALYLCASSSGTSTDTQYFGPGTRLTVL.

This rearrangement joins TRBV7-8 to TRBJ2-1; D is ambiguous. The CDR3 covers 12 residues. CDR1 and CDR2 from the germline V gene are SGHVS and FQNEAQ. V lost 2 bases, J lost 3 bases, and 2 bases lay in between. CDR3 region: CASSLHYNEQFF. CDR3 nucleotides: TGTGCCAGCAGCTTACACTACAATGAGCAGTTCTTC.

This rearrangement joins TRBV5-6 to TRBJ2-5; TRBD2 agrees at 8 bases. J gave up 5 bases and V 0 bases, and 9 bases lay outside the gene matches. CDR1 and CDR2 from the germline V gene are SGHDT and YYEEEE. CDR3 length: 16 amino acids. The CDR3 loop is CASSLDGSGVEETQYF. The CDR3 DNA reads as TGTGCCAGCAGCTTGGATGGTAGCGGGGTGGAGGAGACCCAGTACTTC.

This rearrangement joins TRBV10-3 to TRBJ2-7, with D uncertain. V was shortened by 2 bases and J by 2 bases, with 10 bases between the two germline ends. This CDR3 region has 14 residues. Germline lookup yields CDR1 ENHRY and CDR2 SYGVKD. The CDR3 nucleotides are TGTGCCATCAGTGAGCCAAGACTTACCTACGAGCAGTACTTC. Translation gives CAISEPRLTYEQYF.

The chain combines TRBV7-9 with TRBJ2-7, with 10 bases matching TRBD2. V shed 3 bases and J 5 bases; nucleotides not matched to a gene: 7. CDR3 length equals 15 residues. CDR1 is SEHNR and CDR2 is FQNEAQ in the germline V gene (reference sequence). DNA of the CDR3: TGTGCCAGCAGCTTTCTAGCGGGAGAGGCCCACGAGCAGTACTTC. This sequence encodes CASSFLAGEAHEQYF.

J is TRBJ2-1 and V is TRBV28; 11 nucleotides line up with TRBD2. V trimming: 9 bases; J trimming: 6 bases; junction bases outside the gene matches: 1. The CDR3 runs to 12 residues. Germline V gives CDR1 MDHEN, CDR2 SYDVKM. The CDR3 bases are TGTGCCAGTACTAGCGGGAGCAATGAGCAGTTCTTC. It yields the protein CASTSGSNEQFF. Drawing the rest from reference TRBV28 and TRBJ2-1, the complete variable domain is DVKVTQSSRYLVKRTGEKVFLECVQDMDHENMFWYRQDPGLGLRLIYFSYDVKMKEKGDIPEGYSVSREKKERFSLILESASTNQTSMYLCASTSGSNEQFFGPGTRLTVL.

The chain couples TRBV10-3 to TRBJ2-1; 11 positions match TRBD1. The CDR3 is made up of 15 amino acids. Germline assignment: CDR1 ENHRY and CDR2 SYGVKD. With 8 bases clipped from V and 2 bases from J, the junction kept 5 bases outside the gene matches. CDR3 region: CAISGQGGTYNEQFF. The CDR3 nucleotides read TGTGCCATCTCGGGACAGGGGGGGACCTACAATGAGCAGTTCTTC.

CDR3 amino acids: CASSVRADSPLHF. In DNA, the CDR3 is TGTGCCAGCAGCGTCAGGGCGGACTCACCCCTCCACTTT. The V gene is TRBV9, the J gene TRBJ1-6; D is perhaps TRBD1 (5 bases). V was pared by 2 bases and J by 10 bases, with 10 bases between. CDR3 size: 13 residues. Germline assignment: CDR1 SGDLS and CDR2 YYNGEE.